This T cell receptor (beta chain) comes out of a study of blood T cell repertoires in COVID-19. Looking at the study overall: The United States, Italy and Spain were the sources of the acute and convalescent COVID-19 samples. Nucleic acid was either cDNA or gDNA, and it came from T cells, B-cell-depleted T cells, or PBMCs.

The V and J ends lost 7 bases and 3 bases respectively, with 11 bases between them. The germline V gene has CDR1 MNHEY and CDR2 SVGAGI. The CDR3 consists of 13 residues. In the study's own analysis: By means of reference gene primer amplification, nucleated cell counts were estimated. The data were produced by immunoSEQ multiplex PCR, yet TCRdb's version contains in-frame clones alone and is incomplete. For V, J and clone size, that table is used; D and trimming come from the DNA. Here the sample spans roughly 250,000 clones, about nine tenths being singletons. The chain carries TRBV6-5 and TRBJ2-3, with D tentatively TRBD1 (6 bases). The TCR originated in a woman aged 40-49 years with acute or convalescent COVID-19. Sequencing was performed on peripheral blood. The CDR3 DNA follows: TGTGCCAGCACCCAACAGGGTACAGATACGCAGTATTTT. Protein: CASTQQGTDTQYF.